This TCR beta chain was sequenced during a study of blood T cells in healthy people across ages. Study in general: When template switching was applied, about one barcoded beta molecule was captured per two T cells.

Remarks on this clonotype: Its antigen is as yet unknown.

Each sample gave at least 7 million isolated PBMCs. Total RNA amounts of at least 5 micrograms were extracted per sample. Sample-barcoded 5' priming and a J-beta primer mix drove a second PCR of about 6 to 12 cycles. TCRdb reanalysed the 5' RACE reads using MiXCR and keeps one entry per CDR3 protein. The table has roughly 1.9 million distinct CDR3 sequences, around 42% seen once. CDR1 is SQVTM and CDR2 is ANQGSEA in the germline V gene. There are 13 residues in the CDR3. Trimming removed 1 base at V and 3 bases at J, with 7 bases between. Whole-study findings and limits: A strong correlation was seen between TCR beta diversity and naive T cell percentage.

This TCR was recovered from a human donor in good health. Sequences were obtained from blood. V and J are TRBV29-1 and TRBJ2-4; D may be TRBD1 (5 bases). The CDR3 reads CSVEGQFKNIQYF. The CDR3 nucleotides read TGCAGCGTTGAAGGACAGTTCAAAAACATTCAGTACTTC.